The rows below give T cell receptor beta chains drawn from one sample of a study of OX40 agonist ivuxolimab in advanced cancers. The repertoire was sequenced with immunoSEQ multiplex PCR; TCRdb's copy has only in-frame clones and lacks some. The sample consists of around 25,000 clones, 70% to 85% of them appearing once. The sample here was CD4+ or CD8+ T cells sorted from blood, taken in a trial of the OX40 agonist ivuxolimab. These receptors all come from an adult with an advanced solid tumor such as melanoma, head and neck, liver or kidney cancer. The CDR3 runs from the conserved cysteine through the conserved F or W. A D gene is named only where the DNA matches it firmly. Expanded clones are given a class, and other clones once, few, many or no size at all.

DNA: TGTGCCAGCAGCCCCCCCGCGGGGCGCGGGAACACCGGGGAGCTGTTTTTT
CDR3: CASSPPAGRGNTGELFF
J: TRBJ2-2
size: -
V: TRBV7-9
D: -

DNA: TGTGCCAGCAGTTTATCGACTAGCAATGAGCAGTTCTTC
CDR3: CASSLSTSNEQFF
J: TRBJ2-1
size: -
V: TRBV27
D: -

DNA: TGTGCCAGCAGCGCCGGGTCGACGGGTGAGCAGTACTTC
CDR3: CASSAGSTGEQYF
J: TRBJ2-7
size: -
V: TRBV9
D: -

DNA: TGTGCCAGCAGTCGGACGGAGCCCTACGAGCAGTACTTC
CDR3: CASSRTEPYEQYF
J: TRBJ2-7
size: -
V: TRBV6-5
D: -

DNA: TGTGCCAGCTCCCGCATAGGGGGACCCACAGGAAACACCGGGGAGCTGTTTTTT
CDR3: CASSRIGGPTGNTGELFF
J: TRBJ2-2
size: -
V: TRBV18
D: -

DNA: TGTGCCAGCAGTTTTTCCTCCGAGCAGTACTTC
CDR3: CASSFSSEQYF
J: TRBJ2-7
size: -
V: TRBV28
D: -

DNA: TGTGCCAGCAGCCCAAGTCTAGCGGGATGGGAGACCCAGTACTTC
CDR3: CASSPSLAGWETQYF
J: TRBJ2-5
size: -
V: TRBV7-2
D: TRBD2

DNA: TGTGCCAGCAGCATCGGACAGGGGGGCAATGAGCAGTTCTTC
CDR3: CASSIGQGGNEQFF
J: TRBJ2-1
size: -
V: TRBV27
D: TRBD1

DNA: TGTGCCAGCAGCCAATATGCACAGTATGTGCACGAGCAGTACTTC
CDR3: CASSQYAQYVHEQYF
J: TRBJ2-7
size: -
V: TRBV16
D: -

DNA: TGTGCCAGCAGTGGGGACGGCCAAGAGACCCAGTACTTC
CDR3: CASSGDGQETQYF
J: TRBJ2-5
size: -
V: TRBV6-5
D: -

DNA: TGTGCCAGCAGCGTCCAGGGGTCAGCCGGGGAGCTGTTTTTT
CDR3: CASSVQGSAGELFF
J: TRBJ2-2
size: few
V: TRBV9
D: -

DNA: TGTGCCACCAGCGGTAGAGGGACCGGGGAGCTGTTTTTT
CDR3: CATSGRGTGELFF
J: TRBJ2-2
size: -
V: TRBV15
D: -

DNA: TGCGCCAGCAGCTTGGAAGGTTTGGCGGGAGCCTACAATGAGCAGTTCTTC
CDR3: CASSLEGLAGAYNEQFF
J: TRBJ2-1
size: -
V: TRBV5-1
D: TRBD2

DNA: TGTGCCAGCAGCTTGGAACAGGGGTCATACGAGCAGTACTTC
CDR3: CASSLEQGSYEQYF
J: TRBJ2-7
size: -
V: TRBV5-6
D: TRBD1

DNA: TGTGCCAGCAGCCTAACACAGGTAGCGGGAGTTATCGATGAGCAGTTCTTC
CDR3: CASSLTQVAGVIDEQFF
J: TRBJ2-1
size: -
V: TRBV27
D: TRBD2

DNA: TGTGCCACCAGCAGGGGATTAAAACTAGCGGGGGACAATGAGCAGTTCTTC
CDR3: CATSRGLKLAGDNEQFF
J: TRBJ2-1
size: once
V: TRBV15
D: TRBD2

DNA: TGTGCCAGCAGTTCGGGACTAGCCCCTCGGGAGACCCAGTACTTC
CDR3: CASSSGLAPRETQYF
J: TRBJ2-5
size: -
V: TRBV6-5
D: TRBD2

DNA: TGCGCCAGCAGCCATCCCCCGACAGGGGGACAAGAGACCCAGTACTTC
CDR3: CASSHPPTGGQETQYF
J: TRBJ2-5
size: -
V: TRBV4-1
D: TRBD1

DNA: TGTGCCAGCAGCTCGAAGCCGGACAGAATCTCTGGGGCCAACGTCCTGACTTTC
CDR3: CASSSKPDRISGANVLTF
J: TRBJ2-6
size: few
V: TRBV7-8
D: -

DNA: TGTGCCAGCAGCCCCCTTGAGAGTTCTAGCACAGATACGCAGTATTTT
CDR3: CASSPLESSSTDTQYF
J: TRBJ2-3
size: -
V: TRBV7-8
D: -

DNA: TGTGCCAGCAGCTTAACTCAATCGACGGTATCCTACGAGCAGTACTTC
CDR3: CASSLTQSTVSYEQYF
J: TRBJ2-7
size: -
V: TRBV11-1
D: -

DNA: TGTGCCAGCAGCGCCTTGACAGGAGCCTACGAGCAGTACTTC
CDR3: CASSALTGAYEQYF
J: TRBJ2-7
size: -
V: TRBV5-8
D: -

DNA: TGTGCCAGCAGCCGGGGGCTGAGAAACACCATATATTTT
CDR3: CASSRGLRNTIYF
J: TRBJ1-3
size: few
V: TRBV4-2
D: -

DNA: TGTGCCAGCAGTGATCTCCGGGTCAGCTACGAGCAGTACTTC
CDR3: CASSDLRVSYEQYF
J: TRBJ2-7
size: -
V: TRBV27
D: -

DNA: TGTGCCAGCAGCTTACTAACAGGGGATACCGGGGAGCTGTTTTTT
CDR3: CASSLLTGDTGELFF
J: TRBJ2-2
size: -
V: TRBV7-9
D: TRBD1

DNA: TGTGCCTGGGGACGTGCACGGACTGAAGCTTTCTTT
CDR3: CAWGRARTEAFF
J: TRBJ1-1
size: -
V: TRBV30
D: -

DNA: TGCAGCGTTGCCAGGGGCCCGGGACAGGGGGTAGTGTTCACGTACAATGAGCAGTTCTTC
CDR3: CSVARGPGQGVVFTYNEQFF
J: TRBJ2-1
size: -
V: TRBV29-1
D: TRBD1

DNA: TGTGCCAGCAGTCCCCCGGGAGCGGGAGGGCCTTTTGAAGAGACCCAGTACTTC
CDR3: CASSPPGAGGPFEETQYF
J: TRBJ2-5
size: -
V: TRBV28
D: TRBD2

DNA: TGTGCCAGCAGCTTGGTGGGGGCCCCTCCCGGGGAGCTGTTTTTT
CDR3: CASSLVGAPPGELFF
J: TRBJ2-2
size: -
V: TRBV7-8
D: -

DNA: TGTGCCAGCAGCACCGGGACAGGCGTCTATAATGAAAAACTGTTTTTT
CDR3: CASSTGTGVYNEKLFF
J: TRBJ1-4
size: -
V: TRBV9
D: TRBD1

DNA: TGCAGCGTTGAGGGAGGGGTCGACTATGGCTACACCTTC
CDR3: CSVEGGVDYGYTF
J: TRBJ1-2
size: few
V: TRBV29-1
D: -

DNA: TGTGCCAGCAGTGACACTAGCGGGAGGTCAGATACGCAGTATTTT
CDR3: CASSDTSGRSDTQYF
J: TRBJ2-3
size: -
V: TRBV6-4
D: TRBD2

DNA: TGTGCCAGCAGCTTAGGGACACTCACTCGGGAGCAGTACTTC
CDR3: CASSLGTLTREQYF
J: TRBJ2-7
size: once
V: TRBV9
D: -

DNA: TGTGCCAGCAGTTTAGTGACAGGGAGCTCCTACGAGCAGTACTTC
CDR3: CASSLVTGSSYEQYF
J: TRBJ2-7
size: -
V: TRBV28
D: TRBD1

DNA: TGCGCCAGCAGCCAAGTCGGGGATACCTACGAGCAGTACTTC
CDR3: CASSQVGDTYEQYF
J: TRBJ2-7
size: -
V: TRBV4-1
D: -

DNA: TGTGCCAGCAGCTCACCCCCCCGACAAGAACGAGGCTACACCTTC
CDR3: CASSSPPRQERGYTF
J: TRBJ1-2
size: once
V: TRBV7-2
D: -

DNA: TGTGCCAGTAGTATCAGGAAGGGAGCGTACGAGCAGTACTTC
CDR3: CASSIRKGAYEQYF
J: TRBJ2-7
size: -
V: TRBV19
D: -

DNA: TGTGCCAGTAGTGGACTAGCGGGCACAGATACGCAGTATTTT
CDR3: CASSGLAGTDTQYF
J: TRBJ2-3
size: -
V: TRBV19
D: TRBD2

DNA: TGTGCCAGCAGCGGCTCAGCGGGAGTGGGCACCGGGGAGCTGTTTTTT
CDR3: CASSGSAGVGTGELFF
J: TRBJ2-2
size: -
V: TRBV6-4
D: TRBD2